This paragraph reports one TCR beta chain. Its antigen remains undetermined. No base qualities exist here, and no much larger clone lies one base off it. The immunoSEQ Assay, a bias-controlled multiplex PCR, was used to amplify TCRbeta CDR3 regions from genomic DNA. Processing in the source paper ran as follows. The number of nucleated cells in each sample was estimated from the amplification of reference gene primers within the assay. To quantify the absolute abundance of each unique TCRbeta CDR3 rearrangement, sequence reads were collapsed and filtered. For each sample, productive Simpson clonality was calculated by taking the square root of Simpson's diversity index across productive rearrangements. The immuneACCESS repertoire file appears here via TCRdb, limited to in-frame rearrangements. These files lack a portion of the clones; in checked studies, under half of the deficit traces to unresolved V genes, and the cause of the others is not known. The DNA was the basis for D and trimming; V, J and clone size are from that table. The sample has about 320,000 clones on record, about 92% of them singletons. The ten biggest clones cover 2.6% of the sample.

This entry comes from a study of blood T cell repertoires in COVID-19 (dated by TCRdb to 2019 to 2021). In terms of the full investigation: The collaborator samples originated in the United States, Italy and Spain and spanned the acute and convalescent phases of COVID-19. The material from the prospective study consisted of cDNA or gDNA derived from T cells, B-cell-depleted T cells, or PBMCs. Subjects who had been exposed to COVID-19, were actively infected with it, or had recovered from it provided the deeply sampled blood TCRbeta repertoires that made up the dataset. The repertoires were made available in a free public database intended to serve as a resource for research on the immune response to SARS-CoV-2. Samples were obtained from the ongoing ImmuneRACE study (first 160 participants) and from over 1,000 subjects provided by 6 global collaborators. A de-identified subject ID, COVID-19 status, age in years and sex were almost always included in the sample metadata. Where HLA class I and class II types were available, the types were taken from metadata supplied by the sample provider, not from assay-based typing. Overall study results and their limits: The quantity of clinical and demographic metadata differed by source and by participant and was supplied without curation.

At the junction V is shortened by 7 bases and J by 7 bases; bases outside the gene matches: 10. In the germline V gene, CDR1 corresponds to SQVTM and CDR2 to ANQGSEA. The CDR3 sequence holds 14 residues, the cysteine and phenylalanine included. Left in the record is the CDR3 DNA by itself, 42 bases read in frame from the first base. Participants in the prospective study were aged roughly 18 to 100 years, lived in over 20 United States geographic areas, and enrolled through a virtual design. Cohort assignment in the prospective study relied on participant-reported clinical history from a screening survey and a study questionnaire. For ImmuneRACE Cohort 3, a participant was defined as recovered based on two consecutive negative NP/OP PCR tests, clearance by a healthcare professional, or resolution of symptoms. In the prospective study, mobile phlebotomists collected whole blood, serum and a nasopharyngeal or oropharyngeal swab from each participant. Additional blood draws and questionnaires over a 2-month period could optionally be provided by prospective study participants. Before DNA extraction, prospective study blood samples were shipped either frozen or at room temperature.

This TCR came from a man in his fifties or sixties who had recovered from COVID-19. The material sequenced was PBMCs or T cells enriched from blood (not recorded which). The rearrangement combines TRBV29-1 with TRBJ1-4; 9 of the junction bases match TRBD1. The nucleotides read TGCAGCGCCAACAACAGGGGGCCGGGTGAAAAACTGTTTTTT. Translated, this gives CSANNRGPGEKLFF.